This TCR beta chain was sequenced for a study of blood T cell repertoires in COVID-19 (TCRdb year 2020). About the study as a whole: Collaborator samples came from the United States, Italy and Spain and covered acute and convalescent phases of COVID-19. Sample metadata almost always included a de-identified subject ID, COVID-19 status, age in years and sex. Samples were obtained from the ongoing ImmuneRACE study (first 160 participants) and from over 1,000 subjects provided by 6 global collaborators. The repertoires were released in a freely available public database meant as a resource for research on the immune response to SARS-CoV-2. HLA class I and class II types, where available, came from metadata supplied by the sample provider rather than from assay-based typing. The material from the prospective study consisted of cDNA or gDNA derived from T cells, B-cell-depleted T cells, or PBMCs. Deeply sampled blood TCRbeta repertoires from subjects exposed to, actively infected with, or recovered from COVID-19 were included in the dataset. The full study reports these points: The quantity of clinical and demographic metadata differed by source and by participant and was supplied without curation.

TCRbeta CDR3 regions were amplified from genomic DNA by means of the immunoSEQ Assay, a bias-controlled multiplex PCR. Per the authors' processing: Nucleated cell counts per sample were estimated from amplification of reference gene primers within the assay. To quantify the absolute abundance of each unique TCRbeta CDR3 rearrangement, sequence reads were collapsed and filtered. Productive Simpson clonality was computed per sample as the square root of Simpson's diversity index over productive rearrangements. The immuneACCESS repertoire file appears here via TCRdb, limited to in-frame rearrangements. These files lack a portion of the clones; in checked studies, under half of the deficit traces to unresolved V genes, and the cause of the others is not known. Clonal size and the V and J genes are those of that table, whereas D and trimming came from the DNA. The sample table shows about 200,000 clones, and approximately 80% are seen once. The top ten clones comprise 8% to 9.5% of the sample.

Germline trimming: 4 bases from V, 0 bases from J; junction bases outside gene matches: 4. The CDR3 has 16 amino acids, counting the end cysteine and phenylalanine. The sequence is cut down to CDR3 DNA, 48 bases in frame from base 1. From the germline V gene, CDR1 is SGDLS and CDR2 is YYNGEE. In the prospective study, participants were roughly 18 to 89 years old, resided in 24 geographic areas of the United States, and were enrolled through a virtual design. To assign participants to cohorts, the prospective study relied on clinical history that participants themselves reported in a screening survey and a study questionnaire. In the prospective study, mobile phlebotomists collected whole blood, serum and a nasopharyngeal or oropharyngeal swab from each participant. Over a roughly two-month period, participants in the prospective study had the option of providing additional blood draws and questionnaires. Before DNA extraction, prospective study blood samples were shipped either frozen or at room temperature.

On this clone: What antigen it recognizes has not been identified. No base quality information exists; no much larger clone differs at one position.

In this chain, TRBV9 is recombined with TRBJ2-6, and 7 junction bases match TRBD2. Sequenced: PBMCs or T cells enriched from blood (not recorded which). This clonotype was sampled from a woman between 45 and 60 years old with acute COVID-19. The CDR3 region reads CASSPSGVSGANVLTF. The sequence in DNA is TGTGCCAGCAGCCCGAGCGGGGTCTCTGGGGCCAACGTCCTGACTTTC.